This T cell receptor beta chain is drawn from a study of blood T cell repertoires in COVID-19. Trimming pared 1 base from V and 5 bases from J, leaving 12 bases between. Germline V gene sequence: CDR1 MGHRA, CDR2 YSYEKL. The CDR3 consists of 14 residues. Produced via immunoSEQ multiplex PCR; TCRdb's table is partial and in-frame only. The sample records 150,000 to 200,000 clones, around 84% being singletons. What was sequenced was peripheral blood. The J gene is TRBJ2-7, the V gene TRBV4-1, with a weak D call TRBD1 (5 bases). The source of this sequence is a man between 25 and 39 years old with active or convalescent COVID-19. CDR3: CASSQGVWGNEQYV. CDR3 sequence (DNA): TGCGCCAGCAGCCAAGGGGTTTGGGGCAACGAGCAGTACGTC.